The present T cell receptor (beta chain) was sequenced within a study of T-cell memory formation after mild COVID-19. Study summary: TCR clusters mostly belonged to single donors. Study-level findings and limits: There was no confirmation that second-wave clones peaking on day 37 were SARS-CoV-2 specific. Among contracting clones, CD4+ were mainly CM/EM and CD8+ enriched in EMRA.

A 5'RACE reaction primed in the constant segment made cDNA libraries of TCR alpha and TCR beta, and these carried sample barcodes and UMIs. TCRdb analysed the 5' RACE reads with MiXCR anew, one entry per CDR3 protein. The table lists approximately 300,000 distinct CDR3 sequences, about 16% of them singletons, with 22% in the top ten. The CDR3 totals 14 residues. The trim removed 8 bases at V and 6 bases at J, leaving 6 bases unmatched. Germline CDR1 is SGHAT and CDR2 is FQDESV (reference sequence). This clonotype has ten or more counts. Its target is not known. V usage is TRBV11-1 and J usage is TRBJ2-1; 11 nucleotides align to TRBD1. The clonotype comes from a young man who had mild COVID-19 (a few samples of this study predate the infection). Cell type and time point are not known. Sequencing input: PBMCs or a T cell subset sorted from them (not recorded which). CDR3 nucleotide sequence: TGTGCCAGCCGGGACAGGGGGGCCTCCAATGAGCAGTTCTTC. Translation: CASRDRGASNEQFF.